This T cell receptor (beta chain) was observed in a study of tumor-infiltrating lymphocytes in primary liver carcinoma. Unsorted whole blood yielded blood RNA, and germline DNA was extracted as well. Every patient had chronic HBV infection and was treatment-naive. Points on this clonotype: A much larger clone differs by one base, so this may be a read error.

Using a constant-region primer together with ProtoScript II reverse transcriptase, TCR beta cDNA was made from roughly 540 ng of total RNA. Three rounds of nested multiplex PCR with slightly modified ARM-PCR produced TCR beta libraries. Each CDR3 protein gets one entry after TCRdb re-called the multiplex PCR reads with MiXCR. This table holds about 310,000 distinct CDR3 sequences, approximately 54% found once. The receptor was isolated from a woman under 40 with primary liver carcinoma and hepatitis B virus infection. The sample taken for sequencing was peripheral blood.

CDR3 nucleotide sequence: TGCAGGGTTGAGGGTCTGGGACAGGGTAGAGACTATGGCTACACCTTC. Encoded protein: CRVEGLGQGRDYGYTF. The chain joins TRBV29-1 to TRBJ1-2; TRBD1 matches at 9 bases. The CDR3 is made up of 16 amino acids. Germline V CDR1 and CDR2: SQVTM, ANQGSEA.